These 27 T cell receptor beta chains were all obtained from the same sample, sequenced in a study of CD8+ T cells in alopecia areata. Sequencing templates came from extracted RNA that was reverse transcribed into cDNA. Profiling relied on immunoSEQ multiplex PCR, and the TCRdb table lists in-frame clones only, not all of them. The sample shows approximately 30,000 clones, less than 75% of them seen only once. The specimen was NKG2D-high CD8+ T cells sorted from blood. These receptors were collected from a human donor with alopecia areata.

The gene calls are TRBV4-1 and TRBJ2-1; no clear D gene. Germline CDR1 reads MGHRA; CDR2 reads YSYEKL. V was shortened by 1 base and J by 10 bases, with 11 bases between the two germline ends. The CDR3 totals 13 residues. The CDR3 sequence is CASSQGIELEQFF. The CDR3 DNA reads as TGCGCCAGCAGCCAAGGTATTGAGCTCGAGCAGTTCTTC.

The genes are TRBV27 and TRBJ1-5; maybe TRBD1 (6 bases). This CDR3 has 13 residues. Germline assignment: CDR1 MNHEY and CDR2 SMNVEV (reference sequence). V was pared by 4 bases and J by 10 bases, with 14 bases between. Here the CDR3 reads CASSYQQGSPQHF. CDR3 nucleotides: TGTGCCAGCAGTTACCAACAGGGTAGCCCCCAGCATTTT.

This chain joins TRBV5-1 and TRBJ2-1; D not certain. CDR1 and CDR2 from the germline V gene are SGHRS and YFSETQ. The CDR3 has 13 residues. V shed 5 bases and J shed 4 bases, with 10 bases lying between them. The CDR3 reads CASREAGYNEQFF. The CDR3 DNA reads TGCGCCAGCAGAGAGGCCGGATACAATGAGCAGTTCTTC.

This sequence joins TRBV9 and TRBJ1-1; unclear D gene. V dropped 1 base and J dropped 7 bases, with 14 bases sitting between them. CDR1 and CDR2 (germline): SGDLS, YYNGEE. CDR3 length equals 14 residues. The CDR3 reads CASSVPPFVYEAFF. CDR3 DNA: TGTGCCAGCAGCGTACCACCCTTCGTCTATGAAGCTTTCTTT.

The chain carries TRBV2 and TRBJ2-7; a possible D gene is TRBD2 (6 bases). CDR3 size: 13 residues. Germline V gene sequence: CDR1 SNHLY, CDR2 FYNNEI. V was cut by 8 bases and J by 3 bases, with 14 bases left in between. The CDR3: CASHYGSVYEQYF. The CDR3 bases are TGTGCCAGCCATTACGGGAGCGTCTACGAGCAGTACTTC.

This clone turned up a few times. The chain has TRBV7-9 and TRBJ1-6; TRBD1 is a possible D gene (6 bases). The CDR3 length is 16 residues. The V gene's germline CDR1 is SEHNR and CDR2 FQNEAQ (reference sequence). V lost 3 bases and J 10 bases, leaving 19 bases between the germline ends. The DNA of the CDR3 is TGTGCCAGCAGCTTCCGGGGGGAGGGGGAGTACTCACCCCTCCACTTT. This sequence encodes CASSFRGEGEYSPLHF.

This clone was counted only a few times. V is TRBV7-2 and J is TRBJ1-6, with TRBD1 identical over 9 bases. The germline V gene encodes CDR1 SGHTA and CDR2 FQGNSA. The CDR3 covers 15 residues. Losses at the gene ends were 5 bases for V and 9 bases for J; bases not matched to a gene: 8. CDR3 bases: TGTGCCAGCAGCCTCACAGGGGGCGGGGGTTCACCCCTCCACTTT. Translation: CASSLTGGGGSPLHF.

The genes are TRBV2 and TRBJ2-7; D is ambiguous. This CDR3 comprises 15 residues. In germline, CDR1 is SNHLY, CDR2 FYNNEI. V was pared by 3 bases and J by 3 bases, with 15 bases between. CDR3 sequence reads: CASSDLSSSNYEQYF. In nucleotides, the CDR3 is TGTGCCAGCAGTGACCTTTCCAGTTCTAACTACGAGCAGTACTTC.

CDR3 amino acids: CASSQQGWETQYF. The CDR3 DNA sequence: TGTGCCAGCAGTCAACAGGGGTGGGAGACCCAGTACTTC. This chain uses TRBV6-5 with TRBJ2-5; 7 positions match TRBD1. The germline V gene encodes CDR1 MNHEY and CDR2 SVGAGI. The CDR3 is 13 residues long. V was pared by 5 bases and J by 5 bases, with 5 bases of the junction left unmatched.

J is TRBJ2-3 and V is TRBV2, with TRBD2 identical over 13 bases. The CDR3 is 14 amino acids. Losses at the gene ends were 10 bases for V and 3 bases for J; bases not matched to a gene: 4. CDR1 is SNHLY, CDR2 FYNNEI, per germline. The CDR3: CATETSGRTDTQYF. CDR3 coding DNA: TGTGCCACTGAGACTAGCGGGAGGACAGATACGCAGTATTTT. Looking up the rest from reference TRBV2 and TRBJ2-3 gives the full variable domain: EPEVTQTPSHQVTQMGQEVILRCVPISNHLYFYWYRQILGQKVEFLVSFYNNEISEKSEIFDDQFSVERPDGSNFTLKIRSTKLEDSAMYFCATETSGRTDTQYFGPGTRLTVL.

V gene TRBV27 combines with J gene TRBJ2-2; D is unresolved. V was shortened by 3 bases and J by 4 bases, with 3 bases between the two germline ends. Germline V lookup: CDR1 MNHEY, CDR2 SMNVEV (reference sequence). This CDR3 region has 12 residues. In DNA, the CDR3 is TGTGCCAGCAGTTTTTCCACCGGGGAGCTGTTTTTT. It is translated as CASSFSTGELFF.

The rearrangement uses TRBV29-1 and TRBJ2-4, with 10 positions matching TRBD1. This CDR3 comprises 14 residues. Germline assignment: CDR1 SQVTM and CDR2 ANQGSEA. Germline trimming cut 1 base from V and 9 bases from J; bases unmatched to any gene: 6. The CDR3 nucleotides read TGCAGCGTTGAAGGAGGGACAGGGGTGATCATTCAGTACTTC. Translating gives CSVEGGTGVIIQYF.

This clone occurred a few times. The chain joins TRBV7-9 to TRBJ2-4; D is tentatively TRBD1 or TRBD2 (5 bases each). Between the trimmed V and J ends, which lost 5 bases and 4 bases, there was a span of 9 bases. This CDR3 spans 13 amino acids. Germline loops: CDR1 SEHNR, CDR2 FQNEAQ (reference sequence). CDR3 sequence: CASSGTVKNIQYF. The CDR3 DNA is TGTGCCAGCAGCGGGACGGTGAAAAACATTCAGTACTTC.

Within the sample, this clone is medium-sized. J is TRBJ2-7 and V is TRBV5-4; TRBD1 agrees at 11 bases. This CDR3 region has 15 residues. The V gene end was trimmed by 4 bases and the J gene end by 5 bases; junction bases not matched to a gene: 8. Germline CDR1 reads SGHNT; CDR2 reads YYREEE (reference sequence). CDR3 in DNA: TGTGCCAGCAGCCTCTCGGGACAGGGGGGGGACGAGCAGTACTTC. As protein: CASSLSGQGGDEQYF.

This sequence joins TRBV5-6 and TRBJ1-1; D gene unclear. Trimming took 5 bases from V and 1 from J, leaving 6 bases between them. The CDR3 has 12 amino acids. Germline V gives CDR1 SGHDT, CDR2 YYEEEE. The CDR3: CASSWENTEAFF. In DNA form, the CDR3 reads TGTGCCAGCAGTTGGGAGAACACTGAAGCTTTCTTT.

The V call is TRBV27, the J call TRBJ1-6, with D perhaps matching TRBD1 (5 bases). The CDR3 totals 14 residues. The V end was cut by 2 bases, the J end by 9 bases, with 11 bases between. Germline V gives CDR1 MNHEY, CDR2 SMNVEV (reference sequence). The CDR3 DNA sequence: TGTGCCAGCAGTTTACAGGGTGTTGGTTCACCCCTCCACTTT. As protein: CASSLQGVGSPLHF.

This chain links TRBV13 with TRBJ2-3; D is tentatively TRBD1 or TRBD2 (7 bases each). Germline V lookup: CDR1 PRHDT, CDR2 FYEKMQ (reference sequence). CDR3 length equals 16 residues. V gave up 5 bases and J gave up 1 base, with 16 bases separating them. CDR3 bases: TGTGCCAGCAGCCACAGGGAGGGGGCCGGCACAGATACGCAGTATTTT. This codes for CASSHREGAGTDTQYF. The whole variable domain, remainder taken from reference TRBV13 and TRBJ2-3, is AAGVIQSPRHLIKEKRETATLKCYPIPRHDTVYWYQQGPGQDPQFLISFYEKMQSDKGSIPDRFSAQQFSDYHSELNMSSLELGDSALYFCASSHREGAGTDTQYFGPGTRLTVL.

The rearrangement joins TRBV29-1 to TRBJ2-5, with TRBD2 matching over 13 bases. CDR1 SQVTM and CDR2 ANQGSEA come from the germline V gene. Trimming took 6 bases from V and 4 from J; bases not matched to a gene: 8. This CDR3 region has 15 residues. CDR3 DNA sequence: TGCAGCGTCGTCGGACTAGCGGGAGTCCTAGAGACCCAGTACTTC. This sequence encodes CSVVGLAGVLETQYF.

This clone has just a few counts. This chain links TRBV5-6 with TRBJ2-1; no clear D. The germline V and J ends were trimmed by 4 bases and 3 bases, with 8 bases remaining between them. Germline V gene data show CDR1 as SGHDT and CDR2 as YYEEEE. There are 13 residues in the CDR3. CDR3 sequence: CASSLTSYNEQFF. The DNA for the CDR3 is TGTGCCAGCAGCCTGACAAGCTACAATGAGCAGTTCTTC. Complete variable domain (other parts from reference TRBV5-6 and TRBJ2-1): DAGVTQSPTHLIKTRGQQVTLRCSPKSGHDTVSWYQQALGQGPQFIFQYYEEEERQRGNFPDRFSGHQFPNYSSELNVNALLLGDSALYLCASSLTSYNEQFFGPGTRLTVL.

This clone has just a few counts. The V gene is TRBV5-1, the J gene TRBJ2-7; TRBD1 agrees at 11 bases. The trim removed 0 bases at V and 2 bases at J, leaving 1 base unmatched. Per germline, CDR1 SGHRS and CDR2 YFSETQ. The CDR3 covers 15 residues. The CDR3 here is CASSLVGQGAYEQYF. DNA of the CDR3: TGCGCCAGCAGCTTGGTGGGACAGGGGGCCTACGAGCAGTACTTC. Looking up the rest from reference TRBV5-1 and TRBJ2-7 gives the full variable domain: KAGVTQTPRYLIKTRGQQVTLSCSPISGHRSVSWYQQTPGQGLQFLFEYFSETQRNKGNFPGRFSGRQFSNSRSEMNVSTLELGDSALYLCASSLVGQGAYEQYFGPGTRLTVT.

In this sample, this clone turned up once. The genes are TRBV4-1 and TRBJ2-1, with 10 bases lining up with TRBD2. In germline, CDR1 is MGHRA, CDR2 YSYEKL. There are 16 residues in the CDR3. With 4 bases clipped from V and 7 bases from J, the junction kept 10 bases outside the gene matches. The CDR3 DNA sequence: TGCGCCAGCAGCCGAATCCTAGCGGGAGAGGTGAATGAGCAGTTCTTC. Translated, it gives CASSRILAGEVNEQFF.

The chain uses TRBV7-6 and TRBJ2-2; D gene uncertain. Trimming shortened V by 5 bases and J by 5 bases, and 9 bases separated the two germline ends. Germline CDR1 and CDR2: SGHVS and FNYEAQ. The CDR3 has 13 residues. Here the CDR3 DNA reads TGTGCCAGCAGCCCTCTGTTAACCGGGGAGCTGTTTTTT. Translation gives CASSPLLTGELFF.

The CDR3 here is CASSQARVGYNEQFF. The CDR3, as DNA: TGCGCCAGCAGCCAAGCCAGGGTTGGATACAATGAGCAGTTCTTC. This chain links TRBV4-3 with TRBJ2-1; D possibly corresponds to TRBD1 (5 bases). V shed 1 base and J shed 4 bases, with 11 bases lying between them. This CDR3 is 15 amino acids long. CDR1 is LGHNA and CDR2 is YSLEER in the germline V gene.

The J gene is TRBJ2-7, the V gene TRBV7-3; no reliable D call. V lost 2 bases to trimming and J lost 5 bases, with 13 bases between them. This CDR3 region has 14 residues. Looked up from germline, CDR1 is SGHTA and CDR2 is FQGTGA. Here the CDR3 DNA reads TGTGCCAGCAGCTTATTAGGGAACCACCACGAGCAGTACTTC. Amino acids: CASSLLGNHHEQYF.

The CDR3 DNA is TGCAGTGCTGTTCAAGAGACCCAGTACTTC. It yields the protein CSAVQETQYF. The rearrangement joins TRBV29-1 to TRBJ2-5; D remains ambiguous. The germline CDR1 and CDR2 sequences are SQVTM and ANQGSEA. CDR3 length equals 10 residues.

The table lists this clone with a few counts. V is TRBV5-8 and J is TRBJ2-3; D is unresolved. Between the trimmed V and J ends, which lost 2 bases and 0 bases, there was a span of 10 bases. The CDR3 extends over 15 amino acids. Germline CDR1 and CDR2: SGHTS and YDEGEE. The CDR3 here is CASSFGITSTDTQYF. CDR3 nucleotide sequence: TGTGCCAGCAGCTTTGGAATTACTAGCACAGATACGCAGTATTTT.

The chain recombines TRBV19 with TRBJ2-4; 7 nucleotides align to TRBD1. With V trimmed by 4 bases and J by 6 bases, 3 bases remained unmatched. The germline gives CDR1 LNHDA, CDR2 SQIVND (reference sequence). The CDR3 runs 13 residues. CDR3 protein: CASSTGTVNIQYF. The CDR3 nucleotides read TGTGCCAGTAGTACAGGGACAGTAAACATTCAGTACTTC.